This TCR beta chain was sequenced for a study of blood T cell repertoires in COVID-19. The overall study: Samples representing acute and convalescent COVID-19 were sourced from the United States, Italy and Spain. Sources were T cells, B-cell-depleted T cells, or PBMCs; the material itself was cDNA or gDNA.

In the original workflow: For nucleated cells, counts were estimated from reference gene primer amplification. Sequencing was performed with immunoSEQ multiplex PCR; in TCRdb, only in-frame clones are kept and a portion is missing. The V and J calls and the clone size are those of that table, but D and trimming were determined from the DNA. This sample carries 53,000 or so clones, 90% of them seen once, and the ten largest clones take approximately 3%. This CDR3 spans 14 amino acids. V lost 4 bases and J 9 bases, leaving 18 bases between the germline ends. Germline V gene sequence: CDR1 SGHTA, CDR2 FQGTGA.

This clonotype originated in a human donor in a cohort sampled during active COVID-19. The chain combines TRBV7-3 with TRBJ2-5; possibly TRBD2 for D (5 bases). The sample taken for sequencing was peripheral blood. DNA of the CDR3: TGTGCCAGCAGCTCCACCGGCGCGAGGGAACCCCAGTACTTC. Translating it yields CASSSTGAREPQYF.